This T cell receptor beta chain is drawn from a study of cytomegalovirus exposure and HLA in healthy donors. Notes on the study in general: A reported reduction in N-insertions relative to the roughly 710-donor mean was seen in an Asian-associated ancestry cluster in a later analysis. The classifier, whose performance was assessed in both the original and validation cohorts, reportedly diagnosed cytomegalovirus status with high specificity and sensitivity. Reports indicate that TCR beta sequences accurately predicted the HLA-A and HLA-B alleles of most subjects.

With regard to this clone: Its antigen is unknown.

The primer mix had 60 Vbeta and 13 Jbeta primers. Methods used by the authors: Approximately 12 million of 80 million or so unique TCR beta chains were shared, per a later count. Using immunoSEQ multiplex PCR, the repertoire was profiled, and TCRdb retains in-frame clones only, with some absent. That table supplies the V and J calls and clone size; D and trimming were determined from the DNA. Here the sample spans about 160,000 clones, approximately 80% being singletons. Germline V lookup: CDR1 SGHRS, CDR2 YFSETQ. V lost 0 bases, J lost 3 bases, and 2 bases stayed unmatched. This CDR3 has 15 amino acids.

This TCR was sampled from a woman in her 30s in good health and CMV-seropositive. The sample was PBMCs. The chain combines TRBV5-1 with TRBJ1-4, with 7 bases matching TRBD1. This CDR3 reads CASSLAQGANEKLFF. DNA for the CDR3: TGCGCCAGCAGCTTGGCCCAGGGGGCTAATGAAAAACTGTTTTTT.